The rows below give T cell receptor beta chains drawn from one sample of a study of T-cell reconstitution after alpha-beta-depleted transplantation in children. TCRdb re-called the PCR reads through MiXCR, storing one row per CDR3 protein. The sample yields approximately 520,000 distinct CDR3 sequences, roughly 33% seen once. This material consisted of PBMCs from the stem cell graft donor, taken from the stem cell graft. These receptors came from a human donor who donated a stem cell graft to a child with aplastic anemia. Each CDR3 is given with its conserved first and last residue. A D gene is named only where the DNA matches it firmly. A clone size is listed for some rows: how often the clone was seen (once, few, many), or a class if it is expanded.

TRBV6-2/TRBV6-3,14,once,TRBJ1-1,NA,CASSPPIRVTEAFF,TGTGCCAGCAGCCCTCCCATACGAGTCACTGAAGCTTTCTTT
TRBV28,17,NA,TRBJ1-2,TRBD1,CASTSYNDRGTNYGYTF,TGTGCCAGCACTTCCTATAACGACAGGGGGACTAACTATGGCTACACCTTC
TRBV27,15,few,TRBJ2-7,NA,CASSLRQELPYEQYF,TGTGCCAGCAGTTTAAGGCAGGAGTTGCCCTACGAGCAGTACTTC
TRBV10-3,13,NA,TRBJ1-2,NA,CAISSGSPDGYTF,TGTGCCATCAGCTCTGGGTCACCGGACGGCTACACCTTC
TRBV4-3,15,few,TRBJ2-2,NA,CASSQQGGVAGELFF,TGCGCCAGCAGCCAACAGGGGGGAGTAGCCGGGGAGCTGTTTTTT
TRBV20-1,16,NA,TRBJ1-6,NA,CSADSLPEAYNSPLHF,TGCAGTGCGGATAGCTTACCCGAGGCCTATAATTCACCCCTCCACTTT
TRBV29-1,17,few,TRBJ1-1,NA,CSVPGGRVGLMNTEAFF,TGCAGCGTCCCCGGAGGCAGGGTGGGTCTCATGAACACTGAAGCTTTCTTT
TRBV27,15,once,TRBJ1-2,NA,CASKRGGAVNYGYTF,TGTGCCAGCAAGAGGGGGGGGGCCGTTAACTATGGCTACACCTTC
TRBV11-2,15,few,TRBJ1-4,TRBD1,CASSHGGQPNEKLFF,TGTGCCAGCAGCCATGGGGGACAGCCTAATGAAAAACTGTTTTTT
TRBV27,18,few,TRBJ1-1,TRBD1,CASSYRGRDSRLNTEAFF,TGTGCCAGCAGTTATCGGGGCCGGGACAGCCGTTTGAACACTGAAGCTTTCTTT
TRBV7-6,12,NA,TRBJ2-2,NA,CAINPKGGELFF,TGTGCCATCAACCCCAAGGGCGGGGAGCTGTTTTTT
TRBV12-3/TRBV12-4,15,few,TRBJ2-3,NA,CASSLNPGVGDTQYF,TGTGCCAGCAGTCTAAACCCGGGAGTGGGAGATACGCAGTATTTT
TRBV7-8,15,few,TRBJ2-1,TRBD1,CASSPGQAGVNEQFF,TGTGCCAGCAGCCCCGGACAGGCCGGCGTGAATGAGCAGTTCTTC
TRBV29-1,12,few,TRBJ2-7,NA,CSVEGLGGPQYF,TGCAGCGTTGAGGGTCTTGGGGGTCCGCAGTACTTC
TRBV20-1,14,NA,TRBJ2-1,NA,CSARDFRGDNEQFF,TGCAGTGCTAGGGACTTCCGCGGGGACAATGAGCAGTTCTTC
TRBV5-1,15,few,TRBJ2-3,NA,CASSLVPQSTDTQYF,TGCGCCAGCAGCTTGGTTCCACAGAGCACAGATACGCAGTATTTT
TRBV19,16,NA,TRBJ2-7,TRBD1,CASSIFFGTANYEQYF,TGTGCCAGTAGTATATTTTTCGGGACAGCGAACTACGAGCAGTACTTC
TRBV25-1,14,few,TRBJ2-1,NA,CASSEYRLGDEQFF,TGTGCCAGCAGTGAATATAGGTTGGGGGATGAGCAGTTCTTC
TRBV2,14,NA,TRBJ1-1,NA,CASRSGRLNTEAFF,TGTGCCAGCAGATCGGGACGGTTGAACACTGAAGCTTTCTTT
TRBV29-1,16,NA,TRBJ1-4,NA,CSAGGERVTTNEKLFF,TGCAGCGCTGGGGGGGAAAGAGTCACAACTAATGAAAAACTGTTTTTT
TRBV4-3,16,NA,TRBJ2-1,TRBD2,CASSRLAGGTYNEQFF,TGCGCCAGCAGCCGACTGGCGGGAGGGACCTACAATGAGCAGTTCTTC
TRBV5-5,14,once,TRBJ1-1,NA,CASTGPTWGTEAFF,TGTGCCAGCACCGGACCGACCTGGGGCACTGAAGCTTTCTTT